This T cell receptor beta chain was recovered during a study of molecular identifiers for immune sequencing clone quantification. CDR1 and CDR2 from the germline V gene are DFQATT and SNEGSKA (reference sequence). V was trimmed by 3 bases and J by 0 bases, leaving 10 bases between them. This CDR3 contains 14 residues. TCRdb analysed the PCR reads with MiXCR anew, one entry per CDR3 protein. The sample contains about 640,000 distinct CDR3 sequences, 15% to 20% of which appear only once. This clonotype has a count of ten or more. Source material: naive CD8+ T cells from blood, with Jurkat cell RNA spiked in. The sample's subset: FACS-sorted CD8+CD4-CCR7+CD45RA+ naive T cells. The receptor was derived from a human donor in good health. Some libraries in this study had Jurkat cell RNA spiked in. The V and J genes are TRBV20-1 and TRBJ2-3; D gene unclear. DNA for the CDR3: TGCAGTGCTAGTTCCGATATTAGCACAGATACGCAGTATTTT. It is translated as CSASSDISTDTQYF.